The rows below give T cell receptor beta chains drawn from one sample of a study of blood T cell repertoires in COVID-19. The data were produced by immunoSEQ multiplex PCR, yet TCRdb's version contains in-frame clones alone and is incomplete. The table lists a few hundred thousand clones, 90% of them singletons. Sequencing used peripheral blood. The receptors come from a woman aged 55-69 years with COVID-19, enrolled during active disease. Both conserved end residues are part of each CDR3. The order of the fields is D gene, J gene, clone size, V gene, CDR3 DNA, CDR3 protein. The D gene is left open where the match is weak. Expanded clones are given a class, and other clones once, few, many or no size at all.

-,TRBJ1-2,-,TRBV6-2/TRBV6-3,TGTGCCAGCAGTTACCGGGAATATGGCTACACCTTC,CASSYREYGYTF
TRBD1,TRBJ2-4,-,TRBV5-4,TGTGCCAGCAGCTTGCGTGGAGACAGGGGAAACATTCAGTACTTC,CASSLRGDRGNIQYF
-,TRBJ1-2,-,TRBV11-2,TGTGCCAGCAGCTTAAGTTGGGGCCAAAAGAAGGGCTACACCTTC,CASSLSWGQKKGYTF
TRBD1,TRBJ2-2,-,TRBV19,TGTGCCAGTAGTGGACCGGGACAGGGCAAGTACGGGGAGCTGTTTTTT,CASSGPGQGKYGELFF
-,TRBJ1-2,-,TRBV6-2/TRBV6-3,TGTGCCAGCAGGCCTGGACAGACCTATGGCTACACCTTC,CASRPGQTYGYTF
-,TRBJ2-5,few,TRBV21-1,TGTGCCAGCAGCCAGGACAGGGAATACCGAAACAGGGAGACCCAGTACTTC,CASSQDREYRNRETQYF
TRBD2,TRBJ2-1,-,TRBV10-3,TGTGCCATCAGTGACTTCAAGCGGGGGCGAAACAATGAGCAGTTCTTC,CAISDFKRGRNNEQFF
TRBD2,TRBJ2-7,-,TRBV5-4,TGTGCCAGCAGCGCCGGGACTAGCGGGGATGAGGGGTATATCTACGAGCAGTACTTC,CASSAGTSGDEGYIYEQYF
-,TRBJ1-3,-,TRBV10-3,TGTGCCATCAGTGAGGGCGGAAACACCATATATTTT,CAISEGGNTIYF
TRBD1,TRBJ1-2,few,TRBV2,TGTGCCAGCAGCCCCGGGACAGGGGAAGGAGGGGGCTACACCTTC,CASSPGTGEGGGYTF